The clone carrying this TCR beta chain was seen more than once but under ten times. Its target is not known. The sample comes from a study of T cell repertoires in cytomegalovirus infection. At the level of the study: Based on public TCR beta signatures, there were indications of CMV infection and of a matching HLA type.

Broader study findings: People with CMV and the relevant HLA were identified by cumulative public TCR beta family frequency. Dominating the ex vivo response were HLA-C-restricted CMV-specific TCR beta clonotypes.

CDR3 length: 14 amino acids. Germline CDR1 reads MNHNS; CDR2 reads SASEGT. Trimming left V 9 bases short and J 5 bases short, with 19 bases between. TCRdb ran MiXCR on the reads and lists one entry per CDR3 protein. Of hundreds of thousands of distinct CDR3 sequences listed, about 29% are singletons. This chain uses TRBV6-1 with TRBJ2-5, with a possible D match to TRBD2 (5 bases). Sequenced material: cultured PBMCs, taken from culture after CMV antigen stimulation. The TCR sequence derives from a human donor in good health (CMV status not recorded). Some clones in this sample may be carry-over from other donors' samples. The CDR3, as DNA: TGTGCCAGTCATCGCGGGCAGGTGGGGGAGACCCAGTACTTC. Its translation is CASHRGQVGETQYF.